The present T cell receptor beta chain was sequenced within a study of Ad26.COV2.S vaccination and SARS-CoV-2 variants. The data were produced by immunoSEQ multiplex PCR, yet TCRdb's version contains in-frame clones alone and is incomplete. The table records hundreds of thousands of clones, about 90% of them present only once. Germline lookup yields CDR1 LGHDT and CDR2 YNNKEL (reference sequence). The CDR3 loop spans 14 amino acids. With 5 bases clipped from V and 6 bases from J, the junction kept 4 bases outside the gene matches. The gene calls are TRBV3-1 (or the pseudogene TRBV3-2) and TRBJ1-6; 7 bases line up with TRBD1. The receptor was derived from a human donor who had recovered from COVID-19. Specimen: peripheral blood, collected after recovery from COVID-19. The CDR3 coding sequence is TGTGCCAGCAGCTCCCGGGACAGTAATTCACCCCTCCACTTT. It encodes CASSSRDSNSPLHF.